Below are 8 T cell receptor beta chains sequenced from a single sample in a study of T cell repertoires in cytomegalovirus infection. Antigens for these TCRs are unknown. TCRdb re-derived calls from the reads in MiXCR, one entry per CDR3 protein. Of about half a million distinct CDR3 sequences in the sample, 42% were seen once. Sequences were derived from cultured PBMCs, sampled from culture after CMV antigen stimulation. The receptors derive from a human donor in good health (CMV status not recorded). Some clones in this sample may be carry-over from other donors' samples.

The chain carries TRBV7-9 and TRBJ2-7; D remains unclear. The germline V gene encodes CDR1 SEHNR and CDR2 FQNEAQ (reference sequence). V gave up 5 bases and J gave up 2 bases, with 13 bases separating them. The CDR3 is 14 amino acids. CDR3 amino acids: CASSPPAGTYEQYF. For the CDR3, the DNA is TGTGCCAGCAGCCCGCCGGCCGGTACCTACGAGCAGTACTTC.

The genes are TRBV9 and TRBJ1-2; no clear D gene. This CDR3 is 16 amino acids long. The germline gives CDR1 SGDLS, CDR2 YYNGEE. V was pared by 2 bases and J by 3 bases, with 17 bases between. DNA of the CDR3: TGTGCCAGCAGCGTCGCCCTGAATCGGGGAGACTATGGCTACACCTTC. This encodes CASSVALNRGDYGYTF.

The chain couples TRBV27 to TRBJ1-5; tentatively, D is TRBD1 (5 bases). V was shortened by 5 bases and J by 3 bases, with 17 bases between the two germline ends. Germline-derived CDR1 and CDR2 are MNHEY and SMNVEV (reference sequence). CDR3 length equals 16 residues. DNA of the CDR3: TGTGCCAGCAGTCGGCACCGGGACGCTAACAATCAGCCCCAGCATTTT. As protein: CASSRHRDANNQPQHF.

The chain combines TRBV6-1 with TRBJ1-2; TRBD1 might be the D (6 bases). This CDR3 comprises 16 residues. Germline CDR1 and CDR2: MNHNS and SASEGT. V lost 0 bases and J lost 8, with 19 bases in between. The chain's CDR3 is CASSEAGGWSGEGYTF. The CDR3 DNA reads TGTGCCAGCAGTGAAGCAGGGGGGTGGTCAGGCGAGGGCTACACCTTC.

This sequence joins TRBV7-2 and TRBJ2-1; 8 nucleotides line up with TRBD2. The germline gives CDR1 SGHTA, CDR2 FQGNSA. The junction had 3 bases not matched to a gene; V was cut back by 3 bases and J by 2 bases. The CDR3 totals 15 residues. The CDR3 reads CASSFGLATYNEQFF. CDR3 nucleotides: TGTGCCAGCAGCTTTGGACTAGCTACCTACAATGAGCAGTTCTTC. Together with reference TRBV7-2 and TRBJ2-1, the CDR3 gives the full variable domain: GAGVSQSPSNKVTEKGKDVELRCDPISGHTALYWYRQSLGQGLEFLIYFQGNSAPDKSGLPSDRFSAERTGGSVSTLTIQRTQQEDSAVYLCASSFGLATYNEQFFGPGTRLTVL.

The genes are TRBV28 and TRBJ2-1; 9 bases line up with TRBD2. The CDR3 loop spans 16 amino acids. V lost 6 bases and J lost 0; bases outside the gene matches: 6. Germline lookup yields CDR1 MDHEN and CDR2 SYDVKM. The CDR3 DNA follows: TGTGCCAGCAGCGGGACTAGCCCATACTCCTACAATGAGCAGTTCTTC. This gives the protein CASSGTSPYSYNEQFF.

The chain combines TRBV11-2 with TRBJ2-1; 9 bases agree with TRBD2. The CDR3 covers 15 residues. The germline V gene encodes CDR1 SGHAT and CDR2 FQNNGV. V lost 5 bases to trimming and J lost 4 bases; unmatched junction nucleotides: 6. CDR3 amino acids: CASSAGTSTYNEQFF. The CDR3 DNA reads as TGTGCCAGCAGCGCCGGGACTAGCACTTACAATGAGCAGTTCTTC.

This clonotype was observed a handful of times. This sequence joins TRBV12-3 or TRBV12-4 and TRBJ2-7; TRBD2 matches 14 bases. V was clipped by 6 bases and J by 3 bases; unmatched bases: 7. There are 16 residues in the CDR3. CDR3 in amino acids: CASRLTSGRGFYEQYF. Written as DNA, the CDR3 is TGTGCCAGCAGGCTGACTAGCGGGAGGGGATTCTACGAGCAGTACTTC.